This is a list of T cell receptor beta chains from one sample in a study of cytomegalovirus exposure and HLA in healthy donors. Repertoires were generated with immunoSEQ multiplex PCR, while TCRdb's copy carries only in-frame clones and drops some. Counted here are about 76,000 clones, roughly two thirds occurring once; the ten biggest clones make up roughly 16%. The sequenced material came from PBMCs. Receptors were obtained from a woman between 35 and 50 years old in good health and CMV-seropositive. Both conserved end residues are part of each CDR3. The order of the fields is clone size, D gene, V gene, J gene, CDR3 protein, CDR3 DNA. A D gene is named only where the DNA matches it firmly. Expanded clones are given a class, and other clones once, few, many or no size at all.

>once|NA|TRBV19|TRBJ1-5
CASGSRGQPQHF
TGTGCCAGCGGCAGCAGGGGACAGCCCCAGCATTTT
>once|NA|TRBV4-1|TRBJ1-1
CASSPFLRTEAFF
TGCGCCAGCAGCCCATTCCTACGCACTGAAGCTTTCTTT
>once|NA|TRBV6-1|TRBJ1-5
CASSERSREDQPQHF
TGTGCCAGCAGTGAGAGGTCTAGAGAAGATCAGCCCCAGCATTTT
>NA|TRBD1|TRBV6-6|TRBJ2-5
CASTKLGTALQETQYF
TGTGCCAGCACCAAACTGGGGACAGCCCTCCAAGAGACCCAGTACTTC
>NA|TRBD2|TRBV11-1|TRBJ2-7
CASSPGGSYEQYF
TGTGCCAGCAGCCCCGGGGGGAGCTACGAGCAGTACTTC
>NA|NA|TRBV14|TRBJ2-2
CASSQLNTGELFF
TGTGCCAGCAGCCAACTGAACACCGGGGAGCTGTTTTTT
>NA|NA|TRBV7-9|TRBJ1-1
CASGDTEAFF
TGTGCCTCCGGGGACACTGAAGCTTTCTTT
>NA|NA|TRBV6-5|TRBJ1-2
CASSYTQTVNYGYTF
TGTGCCAGCAGTTACACCCAAACAGTGAACTATGGCTACACCTTC
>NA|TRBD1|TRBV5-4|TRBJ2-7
CASSAGQAYEQYF
TGTGCCAGCAGCGCGGGACAGGCCTACGAGCAGTACTTC
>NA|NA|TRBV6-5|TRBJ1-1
CASSYWPGLQNTEAFF
TGTGCCAGCAGTTACTGGCCCGGACTCCAGAACACTGAAGCTTTCTTT
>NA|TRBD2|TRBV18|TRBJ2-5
CASSRLAGSYQETQYF
TGTGCCAGCTCAAGACTAGCGGGGTCGTACCAAGAGACCCAGTACTTC
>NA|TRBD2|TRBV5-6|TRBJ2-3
CASSLGTSGGYGDTQYF
TGTGCCAGCAGCTTGGGGACTAGCGGGGGATATGGAGATACGCAGTATTTT
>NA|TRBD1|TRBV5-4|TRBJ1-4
CASSLTDRDEKLFF
TGTGCCAGCAGCTTGACGGACAGGGATGAAAAACTGTTTTTT
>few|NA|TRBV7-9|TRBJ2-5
CASSLGVGDQETQYF
TGTGCCAGCAGCTTAGGTGTAGGAGATCAAGAGACCCAGTACTTC
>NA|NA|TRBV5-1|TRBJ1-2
CASSLGDIIGGYTF
TGCGCCAGCAGCTTGGGGGACATCATAGGGGGCTACACCTTC
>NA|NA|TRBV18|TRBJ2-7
CASSPSSGSREQYF
TGTGCCAGCTCACCAAGTAGTGGGTCGAGGGAGCAGTACTTC
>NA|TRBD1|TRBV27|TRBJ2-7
CASRATGRPYEQYF
TGTGCCAGCAGGGCGACAGGGAGACCTTACGAGCAGTACTTC
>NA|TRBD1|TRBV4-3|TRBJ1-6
CASSQATGFYSPLHF
TGCGCCAGCAGCCAAGCGACAGGGTTTTATTCACCCCTCCACTTT
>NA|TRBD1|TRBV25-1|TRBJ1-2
CASSADRAGVRGYTF
TGTGCCAGCAGTGCCGACAGGGCCGGGGTTAGGGGCTACACCTTC
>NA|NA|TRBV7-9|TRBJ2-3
CASSFSTGTDTQYF
TGTGCCAGCAGCTTTTCTACAGGGACAGATACGCAGTATTTT
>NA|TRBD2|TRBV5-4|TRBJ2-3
CASSLPSGRAGDTQYF
TGTGCCAGCAGCTTGCCTAGCGGGAGGGCCGGAGATACGCAGTATTTT
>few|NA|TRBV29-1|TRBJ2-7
CSAKSGVLYEQYF
TGCAGCGCCAAGAGCGGAGTTTTATACGAGCAGTACTTC
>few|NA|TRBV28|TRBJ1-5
CASRSGYNQPQHF
TGTGCCAGCAGGTCAGGGTATAATCAGCCCCAGCATTTT
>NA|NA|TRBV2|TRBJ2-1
CASSGLANAEQFF
TGTGCCAGCAGTGGGCTTGCAAATGCTGAGCAGTTCTTC
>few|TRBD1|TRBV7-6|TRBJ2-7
CASSLNPGQGGYEQYF
TGTGCCAGCAGCTTAAATCCGGGACAGGGGGGCTACGAGCAGTACTTC
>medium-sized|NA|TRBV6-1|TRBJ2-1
CASSEFGGSYNEQFF
TGTGCCAGCAGTGAATTCGGGGGCTCCTACAATGAGCAGTTCTTC
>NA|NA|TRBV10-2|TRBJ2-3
CASRDEGRDTQYF
TGCGCCAGCAGAGACGAGGGTAGGGATACGCAGTATTTT
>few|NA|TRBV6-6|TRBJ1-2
CASSYIGQGLDGYTF
TGTGCCAGCAGTTACATTGGTCAGGGACTAGATGGCTACACCTTC
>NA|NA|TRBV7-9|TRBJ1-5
CASSLAAGGNQPQHF
TGTGCCAGCAGCCTAGCAGCGGGAGGCAATCAGCCCCAGCATTTT
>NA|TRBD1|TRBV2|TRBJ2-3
CASKLGRQGTQYF
TGTGCCAGCAAATTGGGGAGACAGGGGACGCAGTATTTT
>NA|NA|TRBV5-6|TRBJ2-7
CASSLGATSSYEQYF
TGTGCCAGCAGCTTGGGTGCGACTAGTAGCTACGAGCAGTACTTC
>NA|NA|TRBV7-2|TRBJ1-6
CASSLDYSATNSPLHF
TGTGCCAGCAGCTTAGACTATTCGGCTACTAATTCACCCCTCCACTTT
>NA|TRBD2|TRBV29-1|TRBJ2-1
CSVEDGAGTNNEQFF
TGCAGCGTTGAAGACGGGGCAGGGACTAACAATGAGCAGTTCTTC
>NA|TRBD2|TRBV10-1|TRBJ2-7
CASSDVSGSVTYEQYF
TGCGCCAGCAGTGACGTTAGCGGGAGTGTTACCTACGAGCAGTACTTC
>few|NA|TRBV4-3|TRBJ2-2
CASSQAKQGSNTGELFF
TGCGCCAGCAGCCAAGCCAAACAGGGCTCGAACACCGGGGAGCTGTTTTTT
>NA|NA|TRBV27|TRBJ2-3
CASSTVTDTQYF
TGTGCCAGCAGTACAGTCACAGATACGCAGTATTTT
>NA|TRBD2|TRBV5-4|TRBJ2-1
CASSLKTSGPYNEQFF
TGTGCCAGCAGCTTGAAAACTAGCGGGCCCTACAATGAGCAGTTCTTC
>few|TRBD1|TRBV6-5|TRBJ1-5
CATRQGSGQPQHF
TGTGCCACTCGACAGGGTTCGGGGCAGCCCCAGCATTTT
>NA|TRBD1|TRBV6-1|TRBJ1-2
CASTLGGGYGYTF
TGTGCCAGCACCTTAGGGGGCGGTTATGGCTACACCTTC
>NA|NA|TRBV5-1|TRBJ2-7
CASSRGAGADYEQYF
TGCGCCAGCAGCCGGGGGGCGGGAGCCGACTACGAGCAGTACTTC
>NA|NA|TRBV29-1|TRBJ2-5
CSVGGGYPDETQYF
TGCAGCGTGGGGGGTGGGTACCCGGACGAGACCCAGTACTTC